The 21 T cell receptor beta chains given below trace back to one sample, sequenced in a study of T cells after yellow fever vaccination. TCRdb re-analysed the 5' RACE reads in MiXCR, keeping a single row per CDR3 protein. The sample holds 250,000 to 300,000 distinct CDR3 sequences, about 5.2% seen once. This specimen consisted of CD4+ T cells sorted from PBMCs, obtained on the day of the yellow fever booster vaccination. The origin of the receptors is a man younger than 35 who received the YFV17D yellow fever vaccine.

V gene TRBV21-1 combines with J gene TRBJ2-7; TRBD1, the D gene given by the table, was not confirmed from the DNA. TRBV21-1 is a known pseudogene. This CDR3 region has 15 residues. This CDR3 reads CASITRRPSSYEQYF. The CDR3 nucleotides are TGTGCCAGCATCACGCGACGCCCCAGCTCCTACGAGCAGTACTTC.

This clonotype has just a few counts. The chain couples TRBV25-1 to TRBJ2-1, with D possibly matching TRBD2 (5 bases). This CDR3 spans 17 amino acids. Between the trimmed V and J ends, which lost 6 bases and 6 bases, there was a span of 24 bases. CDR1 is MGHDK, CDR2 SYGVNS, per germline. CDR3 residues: CASRYGRGQSKTNEQFF. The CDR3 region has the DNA TGTGCCAGCAGATACGGCCGAGGGCAGTCGAAGACCAATGAGCAGTTCTTC. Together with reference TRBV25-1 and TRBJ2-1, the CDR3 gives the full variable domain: EADIYQTPRYLVIGTGKKITLECSQTMGHDKMYWYQQDPGMELHLIHYSYGVNSTEKGDLSSESTVSRIRTEHFPLTLESARPSHTSQYLCASRYGRGQSKTNEQFFGPGTRLTVL.

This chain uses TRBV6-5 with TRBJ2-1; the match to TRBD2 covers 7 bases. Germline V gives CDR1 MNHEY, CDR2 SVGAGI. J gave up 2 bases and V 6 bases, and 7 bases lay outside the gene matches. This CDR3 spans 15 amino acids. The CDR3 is CASSLLADTYNEQFF. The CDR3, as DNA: TGTGCCAGCAGCCTGCTAGCGGATACCTACAATGAGCAGTTCTTC.

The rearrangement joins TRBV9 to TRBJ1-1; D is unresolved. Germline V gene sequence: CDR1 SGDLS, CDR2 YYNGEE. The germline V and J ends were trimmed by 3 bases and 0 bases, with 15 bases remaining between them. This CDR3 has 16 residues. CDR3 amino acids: CASSASSDQMNTEAFF. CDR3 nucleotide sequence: TGTGCCAGCAGCGCGTCCTCCGACCAGATGAACACTGAAGCTTTCTTT.

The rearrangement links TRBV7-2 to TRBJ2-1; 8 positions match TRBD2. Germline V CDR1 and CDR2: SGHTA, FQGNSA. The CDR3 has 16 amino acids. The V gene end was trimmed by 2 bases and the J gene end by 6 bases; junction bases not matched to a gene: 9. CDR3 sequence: CASSLLGTSLSNEQFF. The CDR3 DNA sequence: TGTGCCAGCAGCTTACTGGGGACTAGTCTTTCCAATGAGCAGTTCTTC.

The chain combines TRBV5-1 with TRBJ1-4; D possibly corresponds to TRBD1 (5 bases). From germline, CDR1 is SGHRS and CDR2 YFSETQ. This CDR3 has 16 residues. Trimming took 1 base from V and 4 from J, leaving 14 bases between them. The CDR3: CASSLSSTGINEKLFF. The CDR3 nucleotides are TGCGCCAGCAGCTTGTCGAGCACAGGAATTAATGAAAAACTGTTTTTT. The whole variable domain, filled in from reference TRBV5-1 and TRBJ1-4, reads KAGVTQTPRYLIKTRGQQVTLSCSPISGHRSVSWYQQTPGQGLQFLFEYFSETQRNKGNFPGRFSGRQFSNSRSEMNVSTLELGDSALYLCASSLSSTGINEKLFFGSGTQLSVL.

The CDR3 DNA reads TGTGCCAGCAGCTGGGGACAGGGGGGCGAGCAGTACTTC. This sequence encodes CASSWGQGGEQYF. V gene TRBV5-5 combines with J gene TRBJ2-7, with 11 bases aligning to TRBD1. CDR3 size: 13 residues. The V gene end was trimmed by 3 bases and the J gene end by 6 bases; junction bases not matched to a gene: 2. Germline V gene lookup returns CDR1 SGHKS and CDR2 YYEKEE (reference sequence).

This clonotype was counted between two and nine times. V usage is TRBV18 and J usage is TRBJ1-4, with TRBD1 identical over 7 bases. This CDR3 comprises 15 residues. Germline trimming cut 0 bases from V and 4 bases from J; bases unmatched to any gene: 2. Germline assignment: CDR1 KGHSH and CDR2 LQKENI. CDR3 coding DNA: TGTGCCAGCTCACCACCGGGACAGAGTAATGAAAAACTGTTTTTT. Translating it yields CASSPPGQSNEKLFF.

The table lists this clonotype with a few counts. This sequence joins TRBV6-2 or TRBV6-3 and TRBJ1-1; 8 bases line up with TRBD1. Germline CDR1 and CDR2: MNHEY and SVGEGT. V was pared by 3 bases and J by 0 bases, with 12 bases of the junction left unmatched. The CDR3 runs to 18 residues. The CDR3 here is CASSYLLGQGLMNTEAFF. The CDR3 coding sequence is TGTGCCAGCAGTTATCTTCTAGGACAGGGATTAATGAACACTGAAGCTTTCTTT.

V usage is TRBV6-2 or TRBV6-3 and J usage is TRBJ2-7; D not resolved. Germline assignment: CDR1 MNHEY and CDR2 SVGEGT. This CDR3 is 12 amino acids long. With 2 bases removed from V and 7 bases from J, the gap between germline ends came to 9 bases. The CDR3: CASSYPSEEQYV. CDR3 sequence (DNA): TGTGCCAGCAGTTACCCCAGCGAAGAGCAGTACGTC.

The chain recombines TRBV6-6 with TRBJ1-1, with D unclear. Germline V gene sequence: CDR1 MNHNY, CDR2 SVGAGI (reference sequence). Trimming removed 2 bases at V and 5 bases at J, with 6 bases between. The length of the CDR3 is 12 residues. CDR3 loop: CASSYRVTEAFF. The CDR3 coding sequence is TGTGCCAGCAGTTACAGGGTAACTGAAGCTTTCTTT.

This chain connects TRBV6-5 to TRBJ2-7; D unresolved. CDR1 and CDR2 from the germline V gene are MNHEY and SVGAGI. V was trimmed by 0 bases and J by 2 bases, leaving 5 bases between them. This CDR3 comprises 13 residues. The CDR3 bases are TGTGCCAGCAGTTACTCGAAAACCTACGAGCAGTACTTC. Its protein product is CASSYSKTYEQYF.

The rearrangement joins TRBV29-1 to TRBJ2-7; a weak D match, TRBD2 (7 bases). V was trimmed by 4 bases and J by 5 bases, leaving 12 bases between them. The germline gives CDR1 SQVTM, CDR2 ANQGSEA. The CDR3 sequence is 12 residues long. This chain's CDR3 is CSVGRGANEQYF. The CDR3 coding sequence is TGCAGCGTTGGTCGGGGGGCCAACGAGCAGTACTTC.

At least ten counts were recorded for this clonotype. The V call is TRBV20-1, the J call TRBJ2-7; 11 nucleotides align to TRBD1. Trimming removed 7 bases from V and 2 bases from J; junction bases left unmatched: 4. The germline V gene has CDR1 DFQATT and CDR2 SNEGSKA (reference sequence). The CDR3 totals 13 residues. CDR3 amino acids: CSVPGQGAYEQYF. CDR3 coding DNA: TGCAGTGTCCCGGGACAGGGGGCCTACGAGCAGTACTTC.

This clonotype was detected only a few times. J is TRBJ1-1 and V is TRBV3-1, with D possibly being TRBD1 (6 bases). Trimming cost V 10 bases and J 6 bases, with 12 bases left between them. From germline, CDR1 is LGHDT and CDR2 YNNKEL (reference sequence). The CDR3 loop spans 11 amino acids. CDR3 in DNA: TGTGCCACAGGACAGAAGGCTGAAGCTTTCTTT. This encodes CATGQKAEAFF.

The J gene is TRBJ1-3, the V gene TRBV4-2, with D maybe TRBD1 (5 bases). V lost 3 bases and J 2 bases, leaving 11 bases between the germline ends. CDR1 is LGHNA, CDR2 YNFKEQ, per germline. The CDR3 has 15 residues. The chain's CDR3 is CASSQNWDPGNTIYF. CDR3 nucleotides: TGTGCCAGCAGCCAGAACTGGGACCCTGGAAACACCATATATTTT.

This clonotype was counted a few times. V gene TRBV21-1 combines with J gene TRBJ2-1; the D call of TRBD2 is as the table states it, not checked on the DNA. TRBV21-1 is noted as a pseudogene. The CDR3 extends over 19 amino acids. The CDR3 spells CASSHGTSGGTSSYNEQFF. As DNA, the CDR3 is TGTGCCAGCAGTCACGGAACTAGCGGGGGGACAAGCTCCTACAATGAGCAGTTCTTC.

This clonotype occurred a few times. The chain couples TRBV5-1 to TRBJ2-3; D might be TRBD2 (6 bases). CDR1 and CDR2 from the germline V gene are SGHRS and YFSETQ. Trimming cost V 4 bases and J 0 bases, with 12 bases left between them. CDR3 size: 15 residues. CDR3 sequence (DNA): TGCGCCAGCAGCCCGGACGGGAGAAGCACAGATACGCAGTATTTT. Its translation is CASSPDGRSTDTQYF. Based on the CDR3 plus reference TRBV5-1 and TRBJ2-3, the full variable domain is KAGVTQTPRYLIKTRGQQVTLSCSPISGHRSVSWYQQTPGQGLQFLFEYFSETQRNKGNFPGRFSGRQFSNSRSEMNVSTLELGDSALYLCASSPDGRSTDTQYFGPGTRLTVL.

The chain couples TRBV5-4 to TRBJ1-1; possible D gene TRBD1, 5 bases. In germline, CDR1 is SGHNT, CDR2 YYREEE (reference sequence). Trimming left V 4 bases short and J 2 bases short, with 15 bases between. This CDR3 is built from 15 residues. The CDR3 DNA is TGTGCCAGCAGCACCCAGAGCGGGGCCAACACTGAAGCTTTCTTT. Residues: CASSTQSGANTEAFF.

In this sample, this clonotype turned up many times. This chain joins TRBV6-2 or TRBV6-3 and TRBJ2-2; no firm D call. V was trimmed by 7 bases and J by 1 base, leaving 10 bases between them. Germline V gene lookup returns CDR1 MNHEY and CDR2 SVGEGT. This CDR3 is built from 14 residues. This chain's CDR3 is CASKRGLNTGELFF. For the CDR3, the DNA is TGTGCCAGCAAAAGAGGTCTGAACACCGGGGAGCTGTTTTTT.

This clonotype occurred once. This chain's CDR3 is CASSQQFMAPYNSPLHF. CDR3 bases: TGTGCCAGCAGCCAACAATTTATGGCTCCCTATAATTCACCCCTCCACTTT. The chain joins TRBV14 to TRBJ1-6; D unclear. Germline CDR1 reads SGHDN; CDR2 reads FVKESK. This CDR3 comprises 17 residues. The V gene lost 2 bases and the J gene lost 2 bases, with 13 bases spanning the gap.